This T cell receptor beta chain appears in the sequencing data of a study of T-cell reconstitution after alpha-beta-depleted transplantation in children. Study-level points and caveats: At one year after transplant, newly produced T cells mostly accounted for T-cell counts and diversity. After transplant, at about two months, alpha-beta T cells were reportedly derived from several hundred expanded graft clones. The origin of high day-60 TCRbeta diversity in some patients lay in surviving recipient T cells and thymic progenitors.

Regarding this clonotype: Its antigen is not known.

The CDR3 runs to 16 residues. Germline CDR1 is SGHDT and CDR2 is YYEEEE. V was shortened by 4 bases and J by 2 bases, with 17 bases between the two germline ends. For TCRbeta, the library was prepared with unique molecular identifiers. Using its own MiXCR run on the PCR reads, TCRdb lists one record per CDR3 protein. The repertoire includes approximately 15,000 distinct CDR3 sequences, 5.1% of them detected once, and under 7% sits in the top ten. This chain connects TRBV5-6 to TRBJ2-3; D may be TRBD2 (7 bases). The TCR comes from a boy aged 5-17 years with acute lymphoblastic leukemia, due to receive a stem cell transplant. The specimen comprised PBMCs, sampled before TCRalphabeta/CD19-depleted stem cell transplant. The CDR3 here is CASSPLGGGYTDTQYF. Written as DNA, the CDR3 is TGTGCCAGCAGCCCTTTAGGGGGGGGTTACACAGATACGCAGTATTTT.